The clone carrying this T cell receptor (beta chain) was observed a handful of times. Its target is unknown. The record originates from a study of beta chain features in type 1 diabetes. The sequenced template was cDNA made from the entire isolated RNA. TCRdb's table, derived via immunoSEQ multiplex PCR, lists solely in-frame clones and lacks some. This table has about 620,000 clones, 15% to 17% appearing once. Overall study findings and caveats: Patients with Type 1 diabetes showed moderately but significantly shorter TCRB CDR3s in all four CD4+ subsets. Across patients, naive, central memory and Treg TCRB repertoires exhibited apparently greater similarity than was observed across healthy donors. PCR might favor shorter templates, but any such skew would affect patients and controls equally.

V was trimmed by 4 bases and J by 10 bases, leaving 16 bases between them. The V gene's germline CDR1 is MNHEY and CDR2 SVGAGI. There are 13 residues in the CDR3. The receptor was isolated from a man aged 18 to 29 in good health. This chain joins TRBV6-5 and TRBJ2-5; a weak D match, TRBD2 (6 bases). Material: naive CD4+ T cells from blood. Here the CDR3 reads CASSSGPGGNQYF. In nucleotides, the CDR3 is TGTGCCAGCAGTTCTGGGCCTGGGGGGAACCAGTACTTC.